Listed below are T cell receptor beta chains from one sample, sequenced in a study of glioma-infiltrating T cells. One entry per CDR3 protein results from TCRdb running MiXCR on the multiplex PCR reads. The table has over 140,000 distinct CDR3 sequences, roughly two fifths seen once; the top ten hold around 18%. What was sequenced was glioma tissue, nonneoplastic brain tissue, or PBMCs (not recorded which). These receptors were taken from a human donor with low-grade glioma or glioblastoma, undergoing nonglioma brain surgery, or in good health (not recorded which). CDR3s include the opening cysteine and the closing phenylalanine or tryptophan. D genes are given only for firm matches. Not every row has a clone size; where given, it reads once, few, many or a size class.

cdr3_aa: CASSPPHGGTQYF; cdr3_nt: TGTGCCAGCAGCCCGCCCCATGGAGGTACGCAGTATTTT; v_call: TRBV7-2; clone_size: .; d_call: .; j_call: TRBJ2-3
cdr3_aa: CASSYSSYTGANTEAFF; cdr3_nt: TGTGCCAGCAGTTACTCGTCCTACACGGGGGCGAACACTGAAGCTTTCTTT; v_call: TRBV6-6; clone_size: many; d_call: .; j_call: TRBJ1-1
cdr3_aa: CASSFRTPGWGHEQFF; cdr3_nt: TGTGCCAGCAGTTTTCGTACTCCAGGATGGGGCCATGAGCAGTTCTTC; v_call: TRBV27; clone_size: few; d_call: .; j_call: TRBJ2-1
cdr3_aa: CASSSREGGYEQYF; cdr3_nt: TGTGCCAGCAGTTCCCGAGAGGGCGGCTACGAGCAGTACTTC; v_call: TRBV6-1; clone_size: many; d_call: .; j_call: TRBJ2-7
cdr3_aa: CSAREGGRNYGYTF; cdr3_nt: TGCAGTGCTAGAGAGGGGGGGAGGAACTATGGCTACACCTTC; v_call: TRBV20-1; clone_size: .; d_call: .; j_call: TRBJ1-2
cdr3_aa: CASSRVSDRPSNTQYF; cdr3_nt: TGTGCCAGCTCTCGAGTAAGTGACAGGCCTTCAAATACGCAGTATTTT; v_call: TRBV18; clone_size: .; d_call: .; j_call: TRBJ2-3
cdr3_aa: CASSQDTKGTQYF; cdr3_nt: TGTGCCAGCAGCCAAGACACGAAGGGGACCCAGTACTTC; v_call: TRBV14; clone_size: .; d_call: .; j_call: TRBJ2-5
cdr3_aa: CATSEVRDNYGYTF; cdr3_nt: TGTGCCACCAGTGAGGTCCGGGACAACTATGGCTACACCTTC; v_call: TRBV24-1; clone_size: .; d_call: .; j_call: TRBJ1-2
cdr3_aa: CASSPDLSGELFF; cdr3_nt: TGTGCCAGCAGCCCTGACCTCTCCGGGGAGCTGTTTTTT; v_call: TRBV7-9; clone_size: few; d_call: .; j_call: TRBJ2-2
cdr3_aa: CASSLESQGLHEQFF; cdr3_nt: TGTGCCAGCAGCTTAGAAAGCCAGGGCTTGCATGAGCAGTTCTTC; v_call: TRBV11-2; clone_size: .; d_call: .; j_call: TRBJ2-1
cdr3_aa: CASRGLAGISTDTQYF; cdr3_nt: TGTGCCAGCAGGGGACTAGCGGGGATTAGCACAGATACGCAGTATTTT; v_call: TRBV27; clone_size: few; d_call: TRBD2; j_call: TRBJ2-3
cdr3_aa: CASGEQGAVPSAEQYF; cdr3_nt: TGTGCCAGCGGTGAACAGGGGGCGGTCCCCTCGGCCGAGCAGTACTTC; v_call: TRBV6-1; clone_size: .; d_call: TRBD1; j_call: TRBJ2-7
cdr3_aa: CASTATGTYNSPLHF; cdr3_nt: TGTGCCAGTACTGCGACGGGAACCTATAATTCACCCCTCCACTTT; v_call: TRBV19; clone_size: .; d_call: .; j_call: TRBJ1-6
cdr3_aa: CASSLPGGTEAFF; cdr3_nt: TGTGCCAGCTCACTACCAGGGGGCACTGAAGCTTTCTTT; v_call: TRBV18; clone_size: .; d_call: TRBD1; j_call: TRBJ1-1
cdr3_aa: CSAHTIPLAGGDTDTQYF; cdr3_nt: TGCAGTGCTCACACCATACCGCTAGCGGGAGGTGACACAGATACGCAGTATTTT; v_call: TRBV20-1; clone_size: .; d_call: TRBD2; j_call: TRBJ2-3
cdr3_aa: CATATDAENTEAFF; cdr3_nt: TGTGCCACCGCTACGGACGCAGAGAACACTGAAGCTTTCTTT; v_call: TRBV24-1; clone_size: many; d_call: .; j_call: TRBJ1-1
cdr3_aa: CASSARQGDQPQHF; cdr3_nt: TGTGCCAGCAGTGCACGACAGGGGGATCAGCCCCAGCATTTT; v_call: TRBV2; clone_size: .; d_call: TRBD1; j_call: TRBJ1-5
cdr3_aa: CSAQTNTEAFF; cdr3_nt: TGCAGTGCTCAGACGAACACTGAAGCTTTCTTT; v_call: TRBV20-1; clone_size: many; d_call: .; j_call: TRBJ1-1
cdr3_aa: CSASSGLAAYNEQFF; cdr3_nt: TGCAGTGCTAGTTCGGGACTAGCGGCCTACAATGAGCAGTTCTTC; v_call: TRBV20-1; clone_size: few; d_call: TRBD2; j_call: TRBJ2-1
cdr3_aa: CASILGQATIYTF; cdr3_nt: TGTGCCAGCATCCTTGGACAGGCTACTATCTACACCTTC; v_call: TRBV6-1; clone_size: .; d_call: TRBD1; j_call: TRBJ1-2